This T cell receptor (beta chain) appears in the sequencing data of a study of beta chain features in type 1 diabetes. Study-wide points: Moderately but significantly shorter TCRB CDR3s were found in Type 1 diabetes patients in all four CD4+ subsets. TCRB repertoires of naive, central memory and Treg cells appeared more similar among patients than among healthy donors. For TCRB rearrangement, an influence of HLA type remained unresolved here.

Note on this clone: Its antigen is unidentified.

The collection from each donor was one heparinised blood draw averaging roughly 0.11 L. The authors reverse transcribed all of the isolated RNA, so sequencing captured expressed TCRB transcripts. TCRdb's copy holds only in-frame clones and misses some; the assay was immunoSEQ multiplex PCR. The data contain hundreds of thousands of clones, more than 13% of them seen just once; the ten biggest clones take up 0.035% to 0.04%. The germline V gene encodes CDR1 SEHNR and CDR2 FQNEAQ (reference sequence). The CDR3 extends over 16 amino acids. Trimming cost V 8 bases and J 7 bases; bases outside gene matches: 10.

The TCR comes from a man between 18 and 35 years old with type 1 diabetes. The V and J genes are TRBV7-9 and TRBJ2-1; 14 bases fit TRBD2. What was sequenced was naive CD4+ T cells from blood. This CDR3 reads CASPPGLAGGRNEQFF. CDR3 coding DNA: TGTGCCAGCCCGCCAGGACTAGCGGGGGGCCGTAATGAGCAGTTCTTC.